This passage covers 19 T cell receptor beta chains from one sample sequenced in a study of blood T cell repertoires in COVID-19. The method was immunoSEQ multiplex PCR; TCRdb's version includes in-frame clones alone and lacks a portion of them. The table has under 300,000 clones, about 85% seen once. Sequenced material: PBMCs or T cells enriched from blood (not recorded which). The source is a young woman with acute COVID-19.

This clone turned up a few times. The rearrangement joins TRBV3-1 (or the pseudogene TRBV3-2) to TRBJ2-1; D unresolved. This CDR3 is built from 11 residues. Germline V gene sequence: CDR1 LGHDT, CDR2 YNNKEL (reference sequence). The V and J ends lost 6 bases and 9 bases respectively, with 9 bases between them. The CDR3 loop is CASRAFGEQFF. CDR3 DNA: TGTGCCAGCAGAGCCTTTGGTGAGCAGTTCTTC.

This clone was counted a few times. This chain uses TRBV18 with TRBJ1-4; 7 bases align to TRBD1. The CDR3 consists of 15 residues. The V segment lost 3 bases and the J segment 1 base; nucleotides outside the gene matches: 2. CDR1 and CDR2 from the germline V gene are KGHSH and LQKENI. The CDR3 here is CASSPRDRTNEKLFF. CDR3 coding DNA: TGTGCCAGCTCACCTAGGGACAGAACTAATGAAAAACTGTTTTTT. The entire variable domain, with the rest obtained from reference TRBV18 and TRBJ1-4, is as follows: NAGVMQNPRHLVRRRGQEARLRCSPMKGHSHVYWYRQLPEEGLKFMVYLQKENIIDESGMPKERFSAEFPKEGPSILRIQQVVRGDSAAYFCASSPRDRTNEKLFFGSGTQLSVL.

The CDR3 nucleotides are TGTGCCGTAGGACTAGTTTCTTACGAGCAGTACTTC. The encoded protein is CAVGLVSYEQYF. This chain joins TRBV2 and TRBJ2-7; 7 bases match TRBD2. The CDR3 sequence is 12 residues long. The V segment lost 11 bases and the J segment 4 bases; nucleotides outside the gene matches: 8. CDR1 is SNHLY and CDR2 is FYNNEI in the germline V gene.

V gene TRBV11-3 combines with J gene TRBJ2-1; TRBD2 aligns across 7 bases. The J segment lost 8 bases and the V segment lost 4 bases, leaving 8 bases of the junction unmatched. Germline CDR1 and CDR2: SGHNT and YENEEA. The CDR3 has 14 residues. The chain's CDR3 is CASSYRGVVDEQFF. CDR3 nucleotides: TGTGCCAGCAGCTACCGGGGGGTGGTCGATGAGCAGTTCTTC.

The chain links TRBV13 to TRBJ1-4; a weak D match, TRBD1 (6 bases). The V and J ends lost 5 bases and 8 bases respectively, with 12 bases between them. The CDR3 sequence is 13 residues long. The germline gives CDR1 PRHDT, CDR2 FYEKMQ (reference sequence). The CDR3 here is CASSRGAPEKLFF. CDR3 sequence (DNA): TGTGCCAGCAGCCGGGGGGCCCCAGAAAAACTGTTTTTT.

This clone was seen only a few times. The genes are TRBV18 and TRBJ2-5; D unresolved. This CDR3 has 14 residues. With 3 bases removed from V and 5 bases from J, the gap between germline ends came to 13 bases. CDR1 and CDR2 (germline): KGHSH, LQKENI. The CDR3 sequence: CASSPVNSQETQYF. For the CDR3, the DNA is TGTGCCAGCTCACCCGTCAATTCCCAGGAGACCCAGTACTTC.

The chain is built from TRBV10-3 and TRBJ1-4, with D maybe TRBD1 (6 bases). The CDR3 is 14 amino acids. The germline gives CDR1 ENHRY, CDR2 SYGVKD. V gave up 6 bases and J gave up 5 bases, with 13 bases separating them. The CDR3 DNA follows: TGTGCCATCAGCAGGAGCAGGGGAAATGAAAAACTGTTTTTT. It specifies CAISRSRGNEKLFF.

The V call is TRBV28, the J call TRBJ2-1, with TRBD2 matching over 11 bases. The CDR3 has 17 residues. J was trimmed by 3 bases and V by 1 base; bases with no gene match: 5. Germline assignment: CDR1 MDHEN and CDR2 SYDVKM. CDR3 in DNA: TGTGCCAGCAGTTTATCGCTAGCGGGAGGCAACTACAATGAGCAGTTCTTC. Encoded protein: CASSLSLAGGNYNEQFF.

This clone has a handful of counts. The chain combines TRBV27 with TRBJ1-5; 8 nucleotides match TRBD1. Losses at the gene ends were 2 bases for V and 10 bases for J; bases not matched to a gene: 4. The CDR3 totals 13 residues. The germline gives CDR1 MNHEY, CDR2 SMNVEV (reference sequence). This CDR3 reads CASSLGQGSPQHF. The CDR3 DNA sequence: TGTGCCAGCAGTTTAGGACAGGGTAGTCCCCAGCATTTT.

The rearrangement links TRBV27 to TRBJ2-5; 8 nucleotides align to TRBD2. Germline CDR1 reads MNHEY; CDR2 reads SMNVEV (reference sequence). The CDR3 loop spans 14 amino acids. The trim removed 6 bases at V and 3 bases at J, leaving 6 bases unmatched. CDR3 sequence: CASRNLAGKETQYF. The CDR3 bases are TGTGCCAGCAGAAATTTAGCGGGAAAAGAGACCCAGTACTTC.

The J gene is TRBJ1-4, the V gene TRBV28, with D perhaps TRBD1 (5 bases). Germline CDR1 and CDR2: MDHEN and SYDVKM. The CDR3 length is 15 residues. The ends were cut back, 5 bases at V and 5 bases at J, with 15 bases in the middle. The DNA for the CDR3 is TGTGCCAGCAGTACGGAAACAGGCCTCAATGAAAAACTGTTTTTT. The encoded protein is CASSTETGLNEKLFF.

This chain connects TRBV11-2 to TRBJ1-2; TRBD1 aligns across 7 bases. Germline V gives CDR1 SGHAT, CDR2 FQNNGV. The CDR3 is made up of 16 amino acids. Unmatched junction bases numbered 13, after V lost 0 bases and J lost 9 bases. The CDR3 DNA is TGTGCCAGCAGCTTAGATCGGGCAGGGCAGGGGGGCCGCTACACCTTC. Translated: CASSLDRAGQGGRYTF. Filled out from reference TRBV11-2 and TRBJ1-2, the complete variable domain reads EAGVAQSPRYKIIEKRQSVAFWCNPISGHATLYWYQQILGQGPKLLIQFQNNGVVDDSQLPKDRFSAERLKGVDSTLKIQPAKLEDSAVYLCASSLDRAGQGGRYTFGSGTRLTVV.

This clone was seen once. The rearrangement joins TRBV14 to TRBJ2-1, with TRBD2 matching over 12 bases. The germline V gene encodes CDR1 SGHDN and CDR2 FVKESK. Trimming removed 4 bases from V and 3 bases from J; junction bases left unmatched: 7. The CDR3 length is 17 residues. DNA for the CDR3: TGTGCCAGCAGCCCTTCTAGCGGGGGGGCGTTCTACAATGAGCAGTTCTTC. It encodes CASSPSSGGAFYNEQFF.

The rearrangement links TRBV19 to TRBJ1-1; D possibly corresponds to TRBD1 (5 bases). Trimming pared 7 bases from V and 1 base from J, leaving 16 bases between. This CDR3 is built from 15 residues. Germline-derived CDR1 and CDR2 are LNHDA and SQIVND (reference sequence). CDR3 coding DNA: TGTGCCAGTACGGGGGTCGGTATAAGGAACACTGAAGCTTTCTTT. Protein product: CASTGVGIRNTEAFF.

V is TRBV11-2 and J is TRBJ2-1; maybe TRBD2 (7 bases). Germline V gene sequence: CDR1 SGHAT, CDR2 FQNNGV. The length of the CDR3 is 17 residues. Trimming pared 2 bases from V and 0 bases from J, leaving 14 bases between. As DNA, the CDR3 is TGTGCCAGCAGCTTAATCGCGGGGGCACCCTCCTACAATGAGCAGTTCTTC. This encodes CASSLIAGAPSYNEQFF.

CDR3 coding DNA: TGTGCCAGCAGTCCGACTAGCGGCACAGATACGCAGTATTTT. Translated: CASSPTSGTDTQYF. The V call is TRBV6-5, the J call TRBJ2-3; TRBD2 matches 8 bases. Trimming at V came to 5 bases and at J to 1 base, leaving 2 bases not matched to a gene. Per the germline V gene, CDR1 is MNHEY and CDR2 is SVGAGI. The CDR3 contains 14 residues.

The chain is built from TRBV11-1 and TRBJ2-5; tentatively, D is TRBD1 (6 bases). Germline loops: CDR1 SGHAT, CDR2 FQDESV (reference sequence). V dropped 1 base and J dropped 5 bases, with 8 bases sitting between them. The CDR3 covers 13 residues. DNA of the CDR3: TGTGCCAGCAGCTTAGGGGACAAGGAGACCCAGTACTTC. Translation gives CASSLGDKETQYF.

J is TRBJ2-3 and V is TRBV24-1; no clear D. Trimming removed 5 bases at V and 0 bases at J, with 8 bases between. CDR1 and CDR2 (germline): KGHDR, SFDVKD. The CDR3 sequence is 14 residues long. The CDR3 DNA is TGTGCCACCAGTGGGGCAGCTAGCACAGATACGCAGTATTTT. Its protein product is CATSGAASTDTQYF.

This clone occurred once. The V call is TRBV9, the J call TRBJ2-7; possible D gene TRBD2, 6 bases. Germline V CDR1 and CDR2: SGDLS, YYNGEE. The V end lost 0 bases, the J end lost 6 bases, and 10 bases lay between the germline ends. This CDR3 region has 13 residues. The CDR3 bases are TGTGCCAGCAGCGTAGTCACTAGCTCCGAGCAGTACTTC. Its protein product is CASSVVTSSEQYF.